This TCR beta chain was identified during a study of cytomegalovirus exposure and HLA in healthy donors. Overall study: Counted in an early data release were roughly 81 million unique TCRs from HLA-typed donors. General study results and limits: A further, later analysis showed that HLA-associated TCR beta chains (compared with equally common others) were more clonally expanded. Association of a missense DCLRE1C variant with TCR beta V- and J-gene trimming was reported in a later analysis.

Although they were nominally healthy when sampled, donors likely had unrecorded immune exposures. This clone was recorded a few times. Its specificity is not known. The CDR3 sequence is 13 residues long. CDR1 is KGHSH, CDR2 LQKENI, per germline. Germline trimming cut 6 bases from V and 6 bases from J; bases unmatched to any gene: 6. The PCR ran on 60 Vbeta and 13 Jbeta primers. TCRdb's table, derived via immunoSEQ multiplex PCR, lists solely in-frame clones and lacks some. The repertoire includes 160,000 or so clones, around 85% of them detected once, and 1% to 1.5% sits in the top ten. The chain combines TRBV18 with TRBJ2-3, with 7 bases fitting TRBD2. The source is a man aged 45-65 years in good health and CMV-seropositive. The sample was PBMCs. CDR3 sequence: CASSSSRGDTQYF. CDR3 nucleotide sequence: TGTGCCAGCTCGTCATCGCGGGGGGATACGCAGTATTTT. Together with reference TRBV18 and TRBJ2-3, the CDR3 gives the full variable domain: NAGVMQNPRHLVRRRGQEARLRCSPMKGHSHVYWYRQLPEEGLKFMVYLQKENIIDESGMPKERFSAEFPKEGPSILRIQQVVRGDSAAYFCASSSSRGDTQYFGPGTRLTVL.